The 6 T cell receptor beta chains below all came from one sample that was sequenced in a study of blood T cells in healthy people across ages. The authors ran a second PCR of roughly 6 to 12 cycles using a sample-barcoded 5' primer and a J-beta primer mix. Each CDR3 protein gets one entry after TCRdb re-called the 5' RACE reads with MiXCR. Here the sample spans roughly 680,000 distinct CDR3 sequences, approximately 49% being singletons. Sample: blood. These receptors were obtained from a woman aged 55-69 years in good health.

The J gene is TRBJ2-1, the V gene TRBV30; 8 nucleotides match TRBD2. Germline V gene data show CDR1 as GTSNPN and CDR2 as SVGIG (reference sequence). V was clipped by 0 bases and J by 6 bases; unmatched bases: 4. CDR3 size: 14 residues. In nucleotides, the CDR3 is TGTGCCTGGAGTGTATTCAGCGGGAGCAATGAGCAGTTCTTC. Translating it yields CAWSVFSGSNEQFF.

The chain joins TRBV7-2 to TRBJ2-6; D is ambiguous. There are 17 residues in the CDR3. Looked up from germline, CDR1 is SGHTA and CDR2 is FQGNSA. V lost 4 bases and J lost 0, with 13 bases in between. The CDR3 DNA is TGTGCCAGCAGCTCTTACCCCCGGAACTCTGGGGCCAACGTCCTGACTTTC. It codes for CASSSYPRNSGANVLTF.

The CDR3 sequence is CASSLLKGVSPLHF. The CDR3 bases are TGTGCCAGCAGCTTATTGAAAGGGGTATCACCCCTCCACTTT. V usage is TRBV7-9 and J usage is TRBJ1-6, with a tentative D call TRBD1 (5 bases). The V and J ends lost 2 bases and 10 bases respectively, with 12 bases between them. The germline V gene encodes CDR1 SEHNR and CDR2 FQNEAQ (reference sequence). The CDR3 has 14 amino acids.

The table lists this clonotype with a count of one. This chain links TRBV28 with TRBJ2-7; tentative D call: TRBD1 (5 bases). Germline V CDR1 and CDR2: MDHEN, SYDVKM. The CDR3 extends over 12 amino acids. The V end lost 6 bases, the J end lost 3 bases, and 9 bases lay between the germline ends. CDR3 bases: TGTGCCAGCAGAGGGGCCCTCTACGAGCAGTACTTC. Translating gives CASRGALYEQYF.

The chain combines TRBV2 with TRBJ2-1; D is uncertain. The CDR3 has 13 amino acids. V lost 0 bases to trimming and J lost 9 bases, with 9 bases between them. Germline V gives CDR1 SNHLY, CDR2 FYNNEI. The chain's CDR3 is CASSEARGSEQFF. The CDR3 coding sequence is TGTGCCAGCAGTGAAGCGCGTGGCAGTGAGCAGTTCTTC.

As for this clonotype: One junction end disagrees with the germline gene, perhaps due to a read error. The J gene is TRBJ2-7, the V gene TRBV2; D is unclear. The germline CDR1 and CDR2 sequences are SNHLY and FYNNEI. The CDR3 runs to 13 residues. In DNA, the CDR3 is TGTGCCAGCACACAAAATGGGGTCGGCGAGCGGTACTTC. This translates into CASTQNGVGERYF.